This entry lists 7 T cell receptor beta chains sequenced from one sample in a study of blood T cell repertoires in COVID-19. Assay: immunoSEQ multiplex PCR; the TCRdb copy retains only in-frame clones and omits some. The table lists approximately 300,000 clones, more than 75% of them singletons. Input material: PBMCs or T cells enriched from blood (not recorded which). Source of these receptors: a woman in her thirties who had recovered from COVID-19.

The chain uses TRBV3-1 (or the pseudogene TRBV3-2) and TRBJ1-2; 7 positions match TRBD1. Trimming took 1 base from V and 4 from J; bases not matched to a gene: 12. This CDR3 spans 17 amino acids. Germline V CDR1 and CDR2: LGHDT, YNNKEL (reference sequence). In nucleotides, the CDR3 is TGTGCCAGCAGCCAAGGATCCCGGACAGGAACTCTCTATGGCTACACCTTC. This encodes CASSQGSRTGTLYGYTF.

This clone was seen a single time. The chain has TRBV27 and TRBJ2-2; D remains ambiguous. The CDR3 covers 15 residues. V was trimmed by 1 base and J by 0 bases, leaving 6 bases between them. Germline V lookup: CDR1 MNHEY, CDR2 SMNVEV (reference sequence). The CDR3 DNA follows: TGTGCCAGCAGTTTATTCCGGTCGAACACCGGGGAGCTGTTTTTT. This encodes CASSLFRSNTGELFF.

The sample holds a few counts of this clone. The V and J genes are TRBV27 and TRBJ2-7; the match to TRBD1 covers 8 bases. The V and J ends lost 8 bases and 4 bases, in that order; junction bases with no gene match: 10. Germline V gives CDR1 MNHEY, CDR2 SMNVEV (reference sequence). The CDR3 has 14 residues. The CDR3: CASGRGTGQYEQYF. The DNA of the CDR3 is TGTGCCAGCGGCAGAGGGACAGGCCAGTACGAGCAGTACTTC.

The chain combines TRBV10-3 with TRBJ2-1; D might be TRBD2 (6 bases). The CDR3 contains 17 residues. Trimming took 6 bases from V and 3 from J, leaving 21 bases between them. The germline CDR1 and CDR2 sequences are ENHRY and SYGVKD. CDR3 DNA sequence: TGTGCCATCAGGGTGGAGGGAGGCCTACCAATCTACAATGAGCAGTTCTTC. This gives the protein CAIRVEGGLPIYNEQFF.

The DNA for the CDR3 is TGCGCCAGCAGCCAAGCTCACGGTGCGGGGCAATGGCCCCAGCATTTT. It encodes CASSQAHGAGQWPQHF. The chain couples TRBV4-1 to TRBJ1-5; TRBD1 might be the D (5 bases). V lost 1 base, J lost 9 bases, and 19 bases lay in between. There are 16 residues in the CDR3. Germline assignment: CDR1 MGHRA and CDR2 YSYEKL.

CDR3 region: CAIKGQGDDYGYTF. Here the CDR3 DNA reads TGTGCCATCAAGGGACAGGGGGACGACTATGGCTACACCTTC. The chain combines TRBV10-3 with TRBJ1-2; TRBD1 matches 11 bases. The germline V gene encodes CDR1 ENHRY and CDR2 SYGVKD. Losses at the gene ends were 7 bases for V and 3 bases for J; bases not matched to a gene: 4. This CDR3 comprises 14 residues.

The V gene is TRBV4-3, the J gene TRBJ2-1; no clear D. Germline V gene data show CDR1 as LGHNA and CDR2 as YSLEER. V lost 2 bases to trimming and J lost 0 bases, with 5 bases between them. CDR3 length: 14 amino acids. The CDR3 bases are TGCGCCAGCAGCCAATCGGGCTCCTACAATGAGCAGTTCTTC. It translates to CASSQSGSYNEQFF.